Listed below are T cell receptor beta chains from one sample, sequenced in a study of blood T cell repertoires in COVID-19. Produced via immunoSEQ multiplex PCR; TCRdb's table is partial and in-frame only. The data contain 300,000 to 350,000 clones, over 75% of them seen just once; the ten biggest clones take up roughly 7%. Sequences were obtained from peripheral blood. The receptors originated from a woman in her twenties or thirties with COVID-19, enrolled during active disease. Both conserved end residues are part of each CDR3. Each record gives: J gene, D gene, V gene, clone size, CDR3 protein, CDR3 DNA. D genes are given only for firm matches. Expanded clones get a size class; other rows say once, few or many, or leave the size out.

TRBJ1-4,TRBD1,TRBV5-1,few,CASSFGTADEKLFF,TGCGCCAGCAGCTTCGGGACAGCGGACGAAAAACTGTTTTTT
TRBJ2-7,NA,TRBV6-1,NA,CASSEARYEQYF,TGTGCCAGCAGTGAAGCCCGCTACGAGCAGTACTTC
TRBJ1-3,TRBD1,TRBV29-1,NA,CSVRTGGTGNTIYF,TGCAGCGTTCGGACAGGAGGCACTGGAAACACCATATATTTT
TRBJ2-1,TRBD2,TRBV2,NA,CASSGSGRGEQFF,TGTGCCAGCAGCGGAAGCGGGAGGGGAGAGCAGTTCTTC
TRBJ2-7,NA,TRBV4-1,NA,CASSLQGAGENEQYF,TGCGCCAGCAGCCTCCAGGGTGCAGGGGAGAACGAGCAGTACTTC
TRBJ2-3,TRBD1,TRBV5-4,NA,CASSQQGATDTQYF,TGTGCCAGCAGCCAACAGGGGGCTACAGATACGCAGTATTTT
TRBJ2-5,NA,TRBV30,NA,CAWSVGGIQYF,TGTGCCTGGAGTGTGGGGGGAATCCAGTACTTC
TRBJ2-7,NA,TRBV9,NA,CASSVDGQPIEQYF,TGTGCCAGCAGCGTAGACGGACAGCCTATCGAGCAGTACTTC
TRBJ2-3,TRBD2,TRBV5-1,NA,CASSLAAGEDTQYF,TGCGCCAGCAGCTTGGCGGCGGGAGAGGATACGCAGTATTTT
TRBJ2-3,TRBD2,TRBV28,once,CASSPPSGRVPDTQYF,TGTGCCAGCAGCCCTCCCAGCGGGAGAGTCCCAGATACGCAGTATTTT
TRBJ2-1,NA,TRBV10-1,NA,CASPRGYNEQFF,TGCGCCAGCCCCCGGGGTTACAATGAGCAGTTCTTC
TRBJ1-1,TRBD1,TRBV11-2,NA,CASSPRGTEAFF,TGTGCCAGCAGCCCCAGGGGGACTGAAGCTTTCTTT
TRBJ1-2,NA,TRBV4-1,few,CASSQDEQASYGYTF,TGCGCCAGCAGCCAAGATGAACAGGCTAGCTATGGCTACACCTTC
TRBJ2-7,TRBD2,TRBV19,NA,CASSIRGDYEQYF,TGTGCCAGTAGTATACGGGGGGATTACGAGCAGTACTTC
TRBJ1-4,NA,TRBV30,NA,CAWSAGGSTNEKLFF,TGTGCCTGGAGTGCGGGTGGGTCAACTAATGAAAAACTGTTTTTT
TRBJ2-7,TRBD2,TRBV5-1,NA,CASSWALAGEGNEQYF,TGCGCCAGCAGCTGGGCGCTAGCGGGAGAGGGGAACGAGCAGTACTTC
TRBJ1-5,NA,TRBV6-6,NA,CASSYSQGNQPQHF,TGTGCCAGCAGTTACTCGCAGGGCAATCAGCCCCAGCATTTT
TRBJ1-1,NA,TRBV18,NA,CASSPMTGSGTEAFF,TGTGCCAGCTCACCGATGACAGGATCGGGCACTGAAGCTTTCTTT
TRBJ1-2,NA,TRBV6-5,NA,CASSYAGAGYGYTF,TGTGCCAGCAGTTACGCGGGGGCGGGCTATGGCTACACCTTC
TRBJ2-7,NA,TRBV10-1,NA,CASSDPPGNEQYF,TGCGCCAGCAGTGATCCTCCCGGGAACGAGCAGTACTTC
TRBJ2-1,TRBD1,TRBV7-9,NA,CASSLDRTYNEQFF,TGTGCCAGCAGCCTGGACAGGACCTACAATGAGCAGTTCTTC
TRBJ1-2,TRBD1,TRBV29-1,NA,CSVIDRGYGYTF,TGCAGCGTGATAGACAGGGGATATGGCTACACCTTC
TRBJ2-1,NA,TRBV10-1,NA,CASSEKAASSYNEQFF,TGCGCCAGCAGTGAAAAAGCGGCTAGCTCCTACAATGAGCAGTTCTTC
TRBJ2-7,TRBD2,TRBV6-2/TRBV6-3,NA,CASSYPWAGVGSYEQYF,TGTGCCAGCAGTTACCCATGGGCGGGGGTCGGATCCTACGAGCAGTACTTC
TRBJ1-1,TRBD1,TRBV18,NA,CASSSGGSNTEAFF,TGTGCCAGCTCCTCAGGGGGGTCGAACACTGAAGCTTTCTTT
TRBJ1-3,TRBD1,TRBV5-1,NA,CASSRGQGSDPTGNTIYF,TGCGCCAGCAGCCGCGGACAGGGGTCTGATCCAACTGGAAACACCATATATTTT
TRBJ2-5,TRBD2,TRBV4-1,once,CASSHYSGRALMTQYF,TGCGCCAGCAGCCATTATAGCGGGAGGGCCCTTATGACCCAGTACTTC
TRBJ2-6,NA,TRBV28,NA,CATSSGANVLTF,TGTGCCACGTCGTCGGGGGCCAACGTCCTGACTTTC
TRBJ2-7,TRBD1,TRBV7-2,NA,CASSWTGLEQYF,TGTGCCAGCAGCTGGACAGGGCTCGAGCAGTACTTC
TRBJ1-2,TRBD1,TRBV28,NA,CASSLVGTGNYGYTF,TGTGCCAGCAGTTTAGTCGGGACAGGGAACTATGGCTACACCTTC
TRBJ2-4,TRBD2,TRBV7-2,NA,CASSPLAAVAKNIQYF,TGTGCCAGCAGCCCACTAGCGGCCGTAGCCAAAAACATTCAGTACTTC
TRBJ2-7,TRBD1,TRBV6-6,NA,CASRGTGVPHF,TGTGCCAGCAGAGGGACAGGGGTCCCGCACTTC
TRBJ2-1,TRBD2,TRBV19,NA,CASSSLPGGREGPYNEQFF,TGTGCCAGTAGTTCCCTCCCAGGGGGGCGGGAGGGCCCCTACAATGAGCAGTTCTTC
TRBJ2-7,TRBD2,TRBV5-1,NA,CASSFRGTSGHYEQYF,TGCGCCAGCAGCTTTAGGGGGACTAGCGGCCACTACGAGCAGTACTTC
TRBJ2-5,NA,TRBV7-6,NA,CASSQLATETQYF,TGTGCCAGCAGCCAACTAGCTACAGAGACCCAGTACTTC
TRBJ1-2,NA,TRBV3-1/TRBV3-2,NA,CASSQDADYGYTF,TGTGCCAGCAGCCAAGATGCGGACTATGGCTACACCTTC
TRBJ2-5,TRBD2,TRBV6-2/TRBV6-3,once,CARSLTGLAGVWETQYF,TGTGCCAGAAGCCTCACGGGGCTAGCGGGAGTCTGGGAGACCCAGTACTTC
TRBJ2-7,TRBD1,TRBV28,NA,CASRARTGGSYEQYF,TGTGCCAGCAGGGCTCGGACAGGGGGCTCCTACGAGCAGTACTTC
TRBJ1-4,NA,TRBV29-1,NA,CSVETDSNEKLFF,TGCAGCGTTGAAACGGACAGCAATGAAAAACTGTTTTTT
TRBJ2-7,NA,TRBV4-1,NA,CASSQDGRINEQYF,TGCGCCAGCAGCCAAGATGGGAGGATCAACGAGCAGTACTTC
TRBJ2-3,NA,TRBV9,NA,CASSVSRDTQYF,TGTGCCAGCAGCGTAAGCCGGGATACGCAGTATTTT
TRBJ2-1,NA,TRBV12-3/TRBV12-4,NA,CASSFPPLEQFF,TGTGCCAGCAGTTTTCCCCCCCTTGAGCAGTTCTTC
TRBJ2-5,TRBD2,TRBV3-1/TRBV3-2,NA,CASSQGTSGRGETQYF,TGTGCCAGCAGCCAAGGGACTAGCGGGAGGGGTGAGACCCAGTACTTC
TRBJ1-3,NA,TRBV5-1,NA,CASSLEGSGNTIYF,TGCGCCAGCAGCTTGGAGGGGTCCGGAAACACCATATATTTT
TRBJ2-2,TRBD1,TRBV5-1,NA,CASSLDGTGKGLGAPGELFF,TGCGCCAGCAGCTTGGACGGGACAGGGAAAGGACTAGGGGCCCCCGGGGAGCTGTTTTTT